The clone carrying this T cell receptor (beta chain) has a single count. The antigen remains unidentified. These data come from a study of shared clonotypes between healthy human individuals. The study's findings and limits: A handful of donors shared about 4.8% of their naive CD4 clonotypes. Generally, naive subsets (rather than memory subsets) showed larger estimated richness.

The DNA input per sorted-subset replicate PCR was about 220 ng, corresponding to around 30,000 T cell genomes. Sequencing was performed with immunoSEQ multiplex PCR; in TCRdb, only in-frame clones are kept and a portion is missing. Here the sample spans 740,000 or so clones, about 80% being singletons. The CDR3 extends over 18 amino acids. V lost 4 bases, J lost 0 bases, and 12 bases stayed unmatched. Per germline, CDR1 SGHRS and CDR2 YFSETQ. Healthy HIV-negative adults with no recent acute infections or vaccinations were recruited as donors. The receptor comes from a woman in her thirties in good health. This chain joins TRBV5-1 and TRBJ2-3, with 9 bases that match TRBD1. The sequencing sample was made of memory CD4+ T cells sorted from blood. Sample subset: CD45RA-negative fraction. The CDR3 loop is CASSPGTGYSGSTDTQYF. CDR3 sequence (DNA): TGCGCCAGCAGCCCCGGGACAGGGTATAGCGGGAGCACAGATACGCAGTATTTT.